One sample yielded the 8 T cell receptor beta chains listed below, sequenced in a study of cytomegalovirus exposure and HLA in healthy donors. The study ran its PCR with 60 Vbeta and 13 Jbeta primers. Method: immunoSEQ multiplex PCR; TCRdb's copy keeps in-frame clones and lacks some. The sample lists tens of thousands of clones, over 70% occurring once. Sequenced material: PBMCs. The receptors here all came from a man aged 55 to 70 in good health and CMV-seropositive.

The chain recombines TRBV29-1 with TRBJ1-6; D remains ambiguous. Germline V gene sequence: CDR1 SQVTM, CDR2 ANQGSEA. The CDR3 is made up of 13 amino acids. The ends were cut back, 5 bases at V and 4 bases at J, with 9 bases in the middle. The CDR3 here is CSVMTTYNSPLHF. The CDR3 DNA sequence: TGCAGCGTTATGACAACGTATAATTCACCCCTCCACTTT.

The chain employs TRBV27 and TRBJ2-3; 9 bases align to TRBD1. The CDR3 totals 14 residues. Germline V gives CDR1 MNHEY, CDR2 SMNVEV (reference sequence). V was pared by 8 bases and J by 2 bases, with 5 bases of the junction left unmatched. The CDR3 loop reads CASGGTGITDTQYF. CDR3 nucleotides: TGTGCCAGCGGGGGGACAGGGATCACAGATACGCAGTATTTT.

The genes are TRBV6-5 and TRBJ1-5, with D possibly being TRBD1 (6 bases). CDR1 MNHEY and CDR2 SVGAGI come from the germline V gene. V was cut by 5 bases and J by 6 bases, with 17 bases left in between. The CDR3 extends over 15 amino acids. The CDR3 spells CASSPRGSYSQPQHF. CDR3 DNA sequence: TGTGCCAGCAGTCCCAGGGGATCCTACAGTCAGCCCCAGCATTTT.

The rearrangement joins TRBV11-2 to TRBJ2-1, with 7 bases identical to TRBD2. The germline CDR1 and CDR2 sequences are SGHAT and FQNNGV. The CDR3 spans 15 residues. Trimming at V came to 1 base and at J to 2 bases, leaving 2 bases not matched to a gene. DNA for the CDR3: TGTGCCAGCAGCTTAGGCCTAGCGGCCTACAATGAGCAGTTCTTC. Translated, it gives CASSLGLAAYNEQFF.

The chain has TRBV23-1 and TRBJ1-2; D unclear. TRBV23-1 is marked as an open reading frame, function uncertain. V was trimmed by 6 bases and J by 6 bases, leaving 23 bases between them. The CDR3 contains 16 residues. DNA for the CDR3: TGCGCCAGCAGCCCGAACGTCCTAGGCCCCCCTGATGGCTACACCTTC. This translates into CASSPNVLGPPDGYTF.

This chain joins TRBV10-3 and TRBJ2-5; D not certain. CDR1 and CDR2 from the germline V gene are ENHRY and SYGVKD. The germline V and J ends were trimmed by 3 bases and 1 base, with 9 bases remaining between them. This CDR3 contains 14 residues. CDR3 region: CAISDDTTQETQYF. DNA for the CDR3: TGTGCCATCAGTGATGACACGACCCAAGAGACCCAGTACTTC.

The chain couples TRBV2 to TRBJ2-3, with 9 bases fitting TRBD2. The germline V gene has CDR1 SNHLY and CDR2 FYNNEI. V shed 6 bases, J shed 0 bases, and the junction held 13 bases outside the gene matches. The CDR3 runs 18 residues. Here the CDR3 reads CASRSSSGTSISTDTQYF. The CDR3 DNA follows: TGTGCCAGCAGGTCAAGCTCCGGGACTAGCATAAGCACAGATACGCAGTATTTT.

The chain has TRBV6-1 and TRBJ1-1; 9 nucleotides match TRBD1. Germline V gene data show CDR1 as MNHNS and CDR2 as SASEGT. V was clipped by 0 bases and J by 4 bases; unmatched bases: 3. The CDR3 has 15 amino acids. The CDR3 sequence is CASSEAGTGFTEAFF. CDR3 nucleotide sequence: TGTGCCAGCAGTGAAGCCGGGACAGGGTTCACTGAAGCTTTCTTT.